The rows below give T cell receptor beta chains drawn from one sample of a study of identical twins. TCRdb re-derived calls from the 5' RACE reads in MiXCR, one entry per CDR3 protein. Of a few hundred thousand distinct CDR3 sequences in the sample, about 10% were seen once. Sample: memory T cells sorted from blood. The receptors were gathered from a man aged 50-60 years in good health. The CDR3 runs from the conserved cysteine through the conserved F or W. The order of the fields is D gene, V gene, clone size, J gene, CDR3 DNA, CDR3 protein. D genes are given only for firm matches. The listing skips clone size in some rows; elsewhere it reads once, few, many or a size class.

TRBD2,TRBV4-3,few,TRBJ2-2,TGCGCCAGCAGCCAAGAAGCGGGAGGGACTGGGGAGCTGTTTTTT,CASSQEAGGTGELFF
NA,TRBV27,many,TRBJ1-1,TGTGCCAGCAGTAAGCCCCCGGGGGCAGACACTGAAGCTTTCTTT,CASSKPPGADTEAFF
TRBD1,TRBV6-2/TRBV6-3,NA,TRBJ2-7,TGTGCCACATCTCTCGACAGGGGTCTCTACGAGCAGTACTTC,CATSLDRGLYEQYF
TRBD1,TRBV20-1,NA,TRBJ1-6,TGCAGTGCTACCCGGGACAGAAATTCACCCCTCCACTTT,CSATRDRNSPLHF
NA,TRBV3-1,few,TRBJ2-1,TGTGCCAGCAGCCAAGACCCCGCCACCGCTAGTAATGAGCAGTTCTTC,CASSQDPATASNEQFF
TRBD2,TRBV20-1,NA,TRBJ2-5,TGCAGTGCTAGCGCCCCGGGGGGCGGGGGGGCCAGAGAGACCCAGTACTTC,CSASAPGGGGARETQYF
NA,TRBV7-2,NA,TRBJ1-4,TGTGCCAGCAGCTTCTGGGCGGGGGATGAAAAACTGTTTTTT,CASSFWAGDEKLFF
TRBD2,TRBV4-2,many,TRBJ2-1,TGTGCCAGCAGCCAAGCTAGCGGGGCTTTCGATGAGCAGTTCTTC,CASSQASGAFDEQFF
NA,TRBV9,NA,TRBJ1-3,TGTGCCAGCAGCGTAGCTTTTGGCTCGGTAAACACCATATATTTT,CASSVAFGSVNTIYF
NA,TRBV20-1,few,TRBJ2-5,TGCAGTGCTCCCCCGGGGTTCCAAGAGACCCAGTACTTC,CSAPPGFQETQYF
TRBD1,TRBV3-1,NA,TRBJ1-6,TGTGCCAGCAGAGGGACAGCTGGCTTTTCACCCCTCCACTTT,CASRGTAGFSPLHF
NA,TRBV20-1,few,TRBJ2-7,TGCAGTGCTTTCATTGCATCCCACTCCTACGAGCAGTACTTC,CSAFIASHSYEQYF
TRBD1,TRBV6-1,many,TRBJ1-5,TGTGCCAGCAGTGAAGAAGGGACAGGGTACAATCAGCCCCAGCATTTT,CASSEEGTGYNQPQHF
TRBD1,TRBV12-3/TRBV12-4,NA,TRBJ2-1,TGTGCCAGCAGTTTTTCGTCGGTTTGGGACAGGGGGCGCGAAGCATCGTATGAGCAGTTCTTC,CASSFSSVWDRGREASYEQFF
NA,TRBV4-3,many,TRBJ1-4,TGCGCCAGCAGCGACTCCCGGGGGGAAAAACTGTTTTTT,CASSDSRGEKLFF
TRBD2,TRBV20-1,NA,TRBJ2-1,TGCAGTGCTCCACTAGCGGGAGGAGATGAGCAGTTCTTC,CSAPLAGGDEQFF
NA,TRBV5-1,NA,TRBJ2-5,TGCGCCAGCAGCTTGGAGGGCAGTCCCTGGGAGACCCAGTACTTC,CASSLEGSPWETQYF
TRBD2,TRBV5-1,many,TRBJ2-1,TGCGCCAGCAGCACCGGCGGTAGTTCACTAGCGGGAGTGCGGGAGCAGTTCTTC,CASSTGGSSLAGVREQFF
NA,TRBV11-2,many,TRBJ1-3,TGTGCCAGCAGCTTGGGGGGGCAGGTGGCAAACACCATATATTTT,CASSLGGQVANTIYF
NA,TRBV28,few,TRBJ1-6,TGTGCCAGCAAAGGTCGCAGGGGATATAATTCACCCCTCCACTTT,CASKGRRGYNSPLHF
NA,TRBV20-1,many,TRBJ2-5,TGCAGTGCTGCCCAAGGGAGCCAAAAGTACTTC,CSAAQGSQKYF
NA,TRBV5-1,many,TRBJ2-7,TGCGCCAGCAGCTTGGACGGAGCCTGGGGATCTGAGCAGTACTTC,CASSLDGAWGSEQYF
NA,TRBV4-3,NA,TRBJ2-1,TGCGCCAGCAGCCCAGAAGGGGGGAATGAGCAGTTCTTC,CASSPEGGNEQFF
TRBD2,TRBV28,many,TRBJ2-7,TGTGCCAGCAGAAAACGACTAGCGGGGCCCTACGAGCAGTACTTC,CASRKRLAGPYEQYF
NA,TRBV13,many,TRBJ2-7,TGTGCCAGCAGCTCGTCGCTCAGGGGGAGGGAGCAGTACTTC,CASSSSLRGREQYF
NA,TRBV7-2,many,TRBJ1-4,TGTGCCAGCAGTATCGGGGGAGGGGAAAAACTGTTTTTT,CASSIGGGEKLFF
TRBD2,TRBV20-1,NA,TRBJ2-1,TGCAGTGCTAGTTTGCTAGCGGGAGTGGGCAATGAGCAGTTCTTC,CSASLLAGVGNEQFF
TRBD1,TRBV4-1,many,TRBJ1-5,TGCGCCAGCAGCCCTTCGGACAGGGGGCCTAATCAGCCCCAGCATTTT,CASSPSDRGPNQPQHF
TRBD1,TRBV7-9,few,TRBJ1-4,TGTGCCAGCACCCGACAGGGGGCGGCTAATGAAAAACTGTTTTTT,CASTRQGAANEKLFF
NA,TRBV24-1,many,TRBJ2-5,TGTGCCACCAGTGGAAGCCATTTAGAGACCCAGTACTTC,CATSGSHLETQYF
NA,TRBV6-2/TRBV6-3,NA,TRBJ2-2,TGTGCCAGCAGTTACACGGGACTGAACGGGGAGCTGTTTTTT,CASSYTGLNGELFF
TRBD1,TRBV30,many,TRBJ2-7,TGTGCCTGGGGTCTAAAACCCAACAGGGGGTCACTCTACGAGCAGTACTTC,CAWGLKPNRGSLYEQYF
TRBD2,TRBV12-3/TRBV12-4,many,TRBJ2-1,TGTGCCAGCAGTTTAGGGCTAGCGGGGTACAATGAGCAGTTCTTC,CASSLGLAGYNEQFF
NA,TRBV19,few,TRBJ2-5,TGTGCCAGTAGTATCATGGGGGCTGGGCACCAAGAGACCCAGTACTTC,CASSIMGAGHQETQYF
TRBD1,TRBV7-2,NA,TRBJ1-5,TGTGCCAGCAGCGAGAGTCAGGGGGCTGGTCAGCCCCAGCATTTT,CASSESQGAGQPQHF
NA,TRBV12-3/TRBV12-4,NA,TRBJ1-2,TGTGCCAGCAGTTTAGGGGCAGTCTCCGGTGGCTACACCTTC,CASSLGAVSGGYTF
NA,TRBV6-1,many,TRBJ1-3,TGTGCCAGCAGTCCCCTCTACAGGCTCTCTGGAAACACCATATATTTT,CASSPLYRLSGNTIYF
NA,TRBV6-1,many,TRBJ2-5,TGTGCCAGCATAATTTTCGGGCTTCAGACCCAGTACTTC,CASIIFGLQTQYF
NA,TRBV28,many,TRBJ2-7,TGTGCCAGCAGTTGGGGCGTTTATCCCTACGAGCAGTACTTC,CASSWGVYPYEQYF
NA,TRBV12-3/TRBV12-4,many,TRBJ2-3,TGTGCCAGCAGTTTAGGCTCCACGACAGATACGCAGTATTTT,CASSLGSTTDTQYF
NA,TRBV11-2,NA,TRBJ1-6,TGTGCCAGCAGCAGGATCTACTACAATTCACCCCTCCACTTT,CASSRIYYNSPLHF
TRBD1,TRBV10-3,many,TRBJ2-7,TGTGCCATCAGTGCGATGGGACAGGGGAAGAACGAGCAGTACTTC,CAISAMGQGKNEQYF
TRBD1,TRBV19,few,TRBJ1-1,TGTGCCACTCGCAGGGACAGGGGCACTGAAGCTTTCTTT,CATRRDRGTEAFF
NA,TRBV6-2/TRBV6-3,NA,TRBJ1-1,TGTGCCAGCAGTTACTCAAGTCGGGTCCGGACTGAAGCTTTCTTT,CASSYSSRVRTEAFF
TRBD2,TRBV4-3,NA,TRBJ2-4,TGCGCCAGCAGCCCTACTAGCGGTGGGGGGATGAACATTCAGTACTTC,CASSPTSGGGMNIQYF
NA,TRBV20-1,NA,TRBJ2-7,TGCAGTGCTAGAGTGGGGAACGCCTACGAGCAGTACTTC,CSARVGNAYEQYF
TRBD2,TRBV7-2,NA,TRBJ2-7,TGTGCCAGCAGCTTAGCACTAGCGGGAGGGAACGAGCAGTACTTC,CASSLALAGGNEQYF
NA,TRBV20-1,many,TRBJ1-5,TGCAGTGCTAGAACCCAGATCGGGGGTCAGCCCCAGCATTTT,CSARTQIGGQPQHF